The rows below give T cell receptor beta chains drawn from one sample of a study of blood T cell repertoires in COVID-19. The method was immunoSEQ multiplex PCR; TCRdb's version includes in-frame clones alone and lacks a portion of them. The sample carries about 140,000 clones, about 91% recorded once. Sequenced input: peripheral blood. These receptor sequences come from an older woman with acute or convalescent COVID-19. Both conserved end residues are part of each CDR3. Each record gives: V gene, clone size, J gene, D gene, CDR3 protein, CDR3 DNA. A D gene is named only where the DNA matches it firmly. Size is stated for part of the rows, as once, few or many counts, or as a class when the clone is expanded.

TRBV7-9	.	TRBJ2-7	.	CASSLVSGGPDEQYF	TGTGCCAGCAGCTTAGTGTCTGGAGGGCCCGACGAGCAGTACTTC
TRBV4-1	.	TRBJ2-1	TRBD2	CASSQFALAGPNNEQFF	TGCGCCAGCAGTCAATTTGCACTAGCGGGGCCGAACAATGAGCAGTTCTTC
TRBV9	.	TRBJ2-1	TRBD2	CASSTLAGGPDEQFF	TGTGCCAGCAGCACCCTCGCGGGGGGGCCAGATGAGCAGTTCTTC
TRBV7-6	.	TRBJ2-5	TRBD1	CASSSPGQGRETQYF	TGTGCCAGCAGCTCCCCGGGACAGGGACGGGAGACCCAGTACTTC
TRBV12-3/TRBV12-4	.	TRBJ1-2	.	CASSPRPYGYTF	TGTGCCAGCAGTCCCCGTCCCTATGGCTACACCTTC
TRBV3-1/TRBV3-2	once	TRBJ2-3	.	CASSLAGYPDTQYF	TGTGCCAGCAGCCTAGCTGGCTACCCAGATACGCAGTATTTT
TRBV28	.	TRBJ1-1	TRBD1	CASSWNGQGSGAFF	TGTGCCAGCAGTTGGAACGGACAGGGATCGGGAGCTTTCTTT
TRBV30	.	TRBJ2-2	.	CAWSLYRVNGELFF	TGTGCCTGGAGTTTGTACAGGGTAAACGGGGAGCTGTTTTTT
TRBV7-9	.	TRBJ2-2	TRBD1	CASNPGTGVTGELFF	TGTGCCAGCAACCCCGGGACAGGGGTCACCGGGGAGCTGTTTTTT
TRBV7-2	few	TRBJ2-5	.	CASSLGGGGSQETQYF	TGTGCCAGCAGCTTAGGAGGAGGGGGCTCCCAAGAGACCCAGTACTTC
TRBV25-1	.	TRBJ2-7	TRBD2	CASSETSLTYEQYF	TGTGCCAGCAGTGAGACTAGCCTTACCTACGAGCAGTACTTC
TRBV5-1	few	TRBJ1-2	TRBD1	CASSSDRGYGYTF	TGCGCCAGCAGCTCCGACAGGGGCTATGGCTACACCTTC
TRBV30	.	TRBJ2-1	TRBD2	CAWTEPGLAGKSSYNEQFF	TGTGCCTGGACAGAACCGGGACTAGCGGGTAAGAGCTCCTACAATGAGCAGTTCTTC
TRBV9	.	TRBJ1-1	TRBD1	CASSAKGQAGNTEAFF	TGTGCCAGCAGCGCCAAAGGACAGGCGGGGAACACTGAAGCTTTCTTT
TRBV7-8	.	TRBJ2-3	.	CASSSSRTQYF	TGTGCCAGCAGCTCTTCCAGGACGCAGTATTTT
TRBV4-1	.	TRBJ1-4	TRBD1	CASSDPGQGHEKLFF	TGCGCCAGCAGCGACCCGGGACAGGGCCATGAAAAACTGTTTTTT
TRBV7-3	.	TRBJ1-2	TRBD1	CASSQQGSYGYTF	TGTGCCAGCAGCCAACAGGGGAGCTATGGCTACACCTTC
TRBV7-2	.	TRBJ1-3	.	CASSQGGSGNTIYF	TGTGCCAGCAGCCAAGGGGGTTCTGGAAACACCATATATTTT
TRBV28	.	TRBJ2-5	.	CASSYSGTSWETQYF	TGTGCCAGCAGTTACTCTGGGACATCTTGGGAGACCCAGTACTTC
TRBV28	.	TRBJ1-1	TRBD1	CASSFRGIRTEAFF	TGTGCCAGCAGTTTCAGGGGGATTCGCACTGAAGCTTTCTTT
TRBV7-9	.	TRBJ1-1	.	CASSPSGGRTEAFF	TGTGCCAGCAGCCCGTCGGGGGGGCGGACTGAAGCTTTCTTT
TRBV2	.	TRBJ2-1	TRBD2	CASSRVGTSANNEQFF	TGTGCCAGCAGCCGCGTAGGGACTAGCGCTAACAATGAGCAGTTCTTC
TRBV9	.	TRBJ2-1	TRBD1	CASSPRTGATYNEQFF	TGTGCCAGCAGCCCAAGGACAGGGGCAACCTACAATGAGCAGTTCTTC
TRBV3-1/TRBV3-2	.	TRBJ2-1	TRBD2	CASSWTSLNEQFF	TGTGCCAGCAGCTGGACTAGCCTGAATGAGCAGTTCTTC
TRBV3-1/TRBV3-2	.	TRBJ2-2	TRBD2	CASSQVGGGTGELFF	TGTGCCAGCAGCCAAGTCGGGGGGGGCACCGGGGAGCTGTTTTTT
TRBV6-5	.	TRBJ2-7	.	CASSKQGFLDYEQYF	TGTGCCAGCAGTAAACAGGGCTTCCTCGACTACGAGCAGTACTTC
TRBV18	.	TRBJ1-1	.	CASREASRNTEAFF	TGTGCCAGCCGCGAGGCCAGCAGGAACACTGAAGCTTTCTTT
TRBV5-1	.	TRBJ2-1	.	CASSFQGDEQFF	TGCGCCAGCAGCTTCCAGGGCGATGAGCAGTTCTTC
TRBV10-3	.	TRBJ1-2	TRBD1	CAIRGQGVENGYTF	TGTGCCATCAGAGGACAGGGTGTTGAAAATGGCTACACCTTC
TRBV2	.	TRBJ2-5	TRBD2	CASTFLAGALQETQYF	TGTGCCAGCACTTTCCTAGCGGGGGCCCTCCAAGAGACCCAGTACTTC
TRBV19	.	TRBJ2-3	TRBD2	CASSTGLAGRTDTQYF	TGTGCCAGTAGTACTGGACTAGCGGGTCGCACAGATACGCAGTATTTT
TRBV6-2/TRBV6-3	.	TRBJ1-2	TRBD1	CASSGTGGAQVYGYTF	TGTGCCAGCAGCGGGACAGGGGGCGCGCAGGTCTATGGCTACACCTTC
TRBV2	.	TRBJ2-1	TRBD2	CASRSGRGGGRTYNEQFF	TGTGCCAGCAGGTCCGGACGGGGCGGGGGGCGTACCTACAATGAGCAGTTCTTC
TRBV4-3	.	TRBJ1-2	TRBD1	CASSQGAGQRYGYTF	TGCGCCAGCAGCCAAGGCGCGGGACAGCGCTATGGCTACACCTTC
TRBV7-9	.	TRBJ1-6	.	CASSRQNSPLHF	TGTGCCAGCAGCCGACAGAATTCACCCCTCCACTTT
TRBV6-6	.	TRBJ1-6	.	CASSYESSYNSPLHF	TGTGCCAGCAGTTACGAGAGCTCCTATAATTCACCCCTCCACTTT
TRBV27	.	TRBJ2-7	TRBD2	CASSFSSGGFTEQYF	TGTGCCAGCAGTTTCTCTAGCGGGGGGTTTACCGAGCAGTACTTC
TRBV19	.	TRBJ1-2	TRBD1	CASTDGQGPIFYTF	TGTGCCAGTACCGATGGACAGGGCCCTATTTTTTACACCTTC
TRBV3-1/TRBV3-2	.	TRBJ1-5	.	CASSQGGGGQPQHF	TGTGCCAGCAGCCAAGGAGGGGGGGGCCAGCCCCAGCATTTT
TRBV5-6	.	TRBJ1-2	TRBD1	CASSSTDRARGGYTF	TGTGCCAGCAGCTCCACGGACAGGGCCCGGGGGGGCTACACCTTC
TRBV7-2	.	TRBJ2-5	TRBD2	CASSPSTSGDQETQYF	TGTGCCAGCAGCCCCTCGACTAGCGGGGACCAAGAGACCCAGTACTTC
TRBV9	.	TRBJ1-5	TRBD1	CASSVGQGIQPQHF	TGTGCCAGCAGCGTGGGACAGGGGATCCAGCCCCAGCATTTT